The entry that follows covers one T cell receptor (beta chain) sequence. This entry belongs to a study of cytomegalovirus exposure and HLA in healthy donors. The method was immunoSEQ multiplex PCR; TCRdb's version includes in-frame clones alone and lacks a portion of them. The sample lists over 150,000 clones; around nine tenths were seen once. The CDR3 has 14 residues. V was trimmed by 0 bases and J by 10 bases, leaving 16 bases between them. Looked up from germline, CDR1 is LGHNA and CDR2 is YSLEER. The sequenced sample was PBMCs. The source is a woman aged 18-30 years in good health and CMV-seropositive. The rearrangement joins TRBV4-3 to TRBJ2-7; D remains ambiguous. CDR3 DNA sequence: TGCGCCAGCAGCCAAGATAACAGTAAGAAGGAACAGTACTTC. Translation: CASSQDNSKKEQYF.